This T cell receptor (beta chain) is drawn from a study of technical replicates of blood from several donors. This CDR3 is 15 amino acids long. J gave up 5 bases and V 6 bases, and 5 bases lay outside the gene matches. Per germline, CDR1 MGHRA and CDR2 YSYEKL. Using immunoSEQ multiplex PCR, the repertoire was profiled, and TCRdb retains in-frame clones only, with some absent. The sample includes tens of thousands of clones, roughly 96% of them seen just once. The rearrangement uses TRBV4-1 and TRBJ2-5; TRBD2 matches 14 bases. Sequencing used T cells isolated from PBMCs. The sequence was collected from a human donor in good health. CDR3 sequence reads: CASSGLAGGDETQYF. The CDR3, as DNA: TGCGCCAGCAGTGGACTAGCGGGAGGCGATGAGACCCAGTACTTC.